This entry lists 25 T cell receptor beta chains sequenced from one sample in a study of cytomegalovirus exposure and HLA in healthy donors (dated by TCRdb to the late 2010s). The library was produced with the immunoSEQ multiplex PCR assay. The multiplex PCR relied on a mix of 60 forward primers for TCR Vbeta segments and 13 reverse primers for TCR Jbeta segments. Not all clones reach the TCRdb copy of this immuneACCESS table, which keeps in-frame sequences only. Checked studies attribute under half of the gap to unresolved V genes and leave the rest unexplained. This sample holds roughly 130,000 clones; around two thirds were observed only once. Clones ranked in the top ten supply around 4.5% of the sample. The sequencing input was PBMCs. Every receptor here comes from a man between 18 and 29 years old in good health and CMV-seropositive.

The CDR3 nucleotides are TGTGCCAGTAGTAGGCGGACAGGTGACACCGGGGAGCTGTTTTTT. This encodes CASSRRTGDTGELFF. The chain couples TRBV19 to TRBJ2-2; 7 positions agree with TRBD1. CDR1 LNHDA and CDR2 SQIVND come from the germline V gene (reference sequence). The CDR3 covers 15 residues. V lost 4 bases to trimming and J lost 3 bases; unmatched junction nucleotides: 5. Based on the CDR3 plus reference TRBV19 and TRBJ2-2, the full variable domain is DGGITQSPKYLFRKEGQNVTLSCEQNLNHDAMYWYRQDPGQGLRLIYYSQIVNDFQKGDIAEGYSVSREKKESFPLTVTSAQKNPTAFYLCASSRRTGDTGELFFGEGSRLTVL.

V is TRBV28 and J is TRBJ1-2; D is undetermined. Looked up from germline, CDR1 is MDHEN and CDR2 is SYDVKM. V lost 2 bases and J 1 base, leaving 8 bases between the germline ends. The CDR3 loop spans 14 amino acids. The chain's CDR3 is CASSLDWYNYGYTF. The CDR3 region has the DNA TGTGCCAGCAGTTTAGACTGGTATAACTATGGCTACACCTTC.

CDR3 loop: CASSDRDTEAFF. In DNA form, the CDR3 reads TGTGCCAGCTCAGACAGGGACACTGAAGCTTTCTTT. V usage is TRBV18 and J usage is TRBJ1-1; 7 nucleotides align to TRBD1. Trimming took 5 bases from V and 3 from J; bases not matched to a gene: 0. Germline CDR1 and CDR2: KGHSH and LQKENI. The CDR3 has 12 amino acids.

V is TRBV6-6 and J is TRBJ1-1; 10 positions match TRBD1. The CDR3 contains 15 residues. Germline CDR1 is MNHNY and CDR2 is SVGAGI (reference sequence). J lost 1 base, V lost 6 bases, and 5 bases had no gene match. The CDR3 DNA sequence: TGTGCCAGCAGCCCCCGGGACAGGGGGAACACTGAAGCTTTCTTT. It codes for CASSPRDRGNTEAFF.

The J gene is TRBJ2-1, the V gene TRBV30, with a possible D match to TRBD1 (5 bases). V shed 2 bases and J shed 1 base, with 6 bases lying between them. Germline assignment: CDR1 GTSNPN and CDR2 SVGIG (reference sequence). CDR3 length: 13 amino acids. CDR3 DNA sequence: TGTGCCTGGAGTCAGGGTTCCTACAATGAGCAGTTCTTC. This codes for CAWSQGSYNEQFF. The full variable domain, in which reference TRBV30 and TRBJ2-1 provide the parts outside the CDR3, is SQTIHQWPATLVQPVGSPLSLECTVEGTSNPNLYWYRQAAGRGLQLLFYSVGIGQISSEVPQNLSASRPQDRQFILSSKKLLLSDSGFYLCAWSQGSYNEQFFGPGTRLTVL.

The CDR3 bases are TGTGCCAGCAGCGCCGGGACAGGGCCCTCCTACACAGATACGCAGTATTTT. Its translation is CASSAGTGPSYTDTQYF. The rearrangement links TRBV9 to TRBJ2-3; 9 bases line up with TRBD1. The germline gives CDR1 SGDLS, CDR2 YYNGEE. The CDR3 totals 17 residues. V lost 3 bases and J lost 2; bases outside the gene matches: 10.

This clone was observed a few times. This chain uses TRBV6-1 with TRBJ1-2; unclear D gene. Trimming shortened V by 4 bases and J by 8 bases, and 11 bases separated the two germline ends. Germline V gene sequence: CDR1 MNHNS, CDR2 SASEGT. CDR3 size: 12 residues. CDR3 region: CASSVGSSGYTF. As DNA, the CDR3 is TGTGCCAGCAGTGTGGGCTCTTCGGGCTACACCTTC.

The V and J genes are TRBV6-5 and TRBJ1-5, with D perhaps TRBD1 (6 bases). The CDR3 contains 13 residues. Trimming removed 8 bases at V and 0 bases at J, with 8 bases between. Germline V gene data show CDR1 as MNHEY and CDR2 as SVGAGI. The CDR3 DNA sequence: TGTGCCAGCCAACAGGGTAGCAATCAGCCCCAGCATTTT. It codes for CASQQGSNQPQHF.

CDR3 DNA: TGTGCCAGCGTGGGGACACCGAAAAACATTCAGTACTTC. This sequence encodes CASVGTPKNIQYF. The chain joins TRBV28 to TRBJ2-4; possibly TRBD1 for D (6 bases). This CDR3 has 13 amino acids. Germline lookup yields CDR1 MDHEN and CDR2 SYDVKM. V was clipped by 8 bases and J by 4 bases, with 12 bases between them. The full variable domain, in which reference TRBV28 and TRBJ2-4 provide the parts outside the CDR3, is DVKVTQSSRYLVKRTGEKVFLECVQDMDHENMFWYRQDPGLGLRLIYFSYDVKMKEKGDIPEGYSVSREKKERFSLILESASTNQTSMYLCASVGTPKNIQYFGAGTRLSVL.

V usage is TRBV9 and J usage is TRBJ2-5, with 11 bases lining up with TRBD1. V trimming: 4 bases; J trimming: 1 base; junction bases outside the gene matches: 6. The CDR3 runs to 16 residues. Germline loops: CDR1 SGDLS, CDR2 YYNGEE. CDR3 DNA sequence: TGTGCCAGCAGCCCGGACAGGGGGCGCCCCCAAGAGACCCAGTACTTC. This codes for CASSPDRGRPQETQYF.

CDR3 residues: CASSQDRWQGETQYF. DNA for the CDR3: TGCGCCAGCAGCCAAGATAGGTGGCAGGGAGAGACCCAGTACTTC. This chain connects TRBV4-1 to TRBJ2-5, with D perhaps matching TRBD1 (5 bases). Germline CDR1 reads MGHRA; CDR2 reads YSYEKL. This CDR3 has 15 amino acids. V lost 0 bases to trimming and J lost 4 bases, with 12 bases between them.

V usage is TRBV2 and J usage is TRBJ1-1; no clear D. The CDR3 extends over 13 amino acids. Germline CDR1 and CDR2: SNHLY and FYNNEI. Trimming stripped 4 bases from V and 2 bases from J, with 8 bases between. Written as DNA, the CDR3 is TGTGCCAGCAGTGTCGGAGTCAACACTGAAGCTTTCTTT. Translating gives CASSVGVNTEAFF.

This clone was picked up a small number of times. The chain employs TRBV6-5 and TRBJ1-4; 9 bases are shared with TRBD1. Losses at the gene ends were 6 bases for V and 8 bases for J; bases not matched to a gene: 7. The germline gives CDR1 MNHEY, CDR2 SVGAGI. There are 14 residues in the CDR3. CDR3 region: CASSRGTGKEKLFF. The CDR3 DNA sequence: TGTGCCAGCAGCCGAGGGACAGGGAAAGAAAAACTGTTTTTT.

The V gene is TRBV29-1, the J gene TRBJ2-5; no clear D gene. CDR3 length equals 11 residues. Germline V CDR1 and CDR2: SQVTM, ANQGSEA. V was pared by 4 bases and J by 11 bases, with 14 bases between. The CDR3 region has the DNA TGCAGCGTTGGTATCGGAAAGGAGCAGTACTTC. Translation: CSVGIGKEQYF.

This chain connects TRBV5-1 to TRBJ1-5; D perhaps matches TRBD1 (6 bases). The CDR3 has 15 amino acids. V shed 0 bases and J shed 7 bases, with 14 bases lying between them. From germline, CDR1 is SGHRS and CDR2 YFSETQ. The CDR3 protein is CASSLGAGEGQPQHF. The CDR3 DNA follows: TGCGCCAGCAGCTTGGGGGCAGGGGAGGGCCAGCCCCAGCATTTT.

This clone was counted only a few times. The chain joins TRBV6-4 to TRBJ2-2; D might be TRBD1 (6 bases). Trimming took off 2 bases at V and 2 bases at J, with 12 bases between the two ends. The length of the CDR3 is 16 residues. The germline V gene has CDR1 MRHNA and CDR2 SNTAGT. Here the CDR3 reads CASSDLGQSNTGELFF. The CDR3 DNA follows: TGTGCCAGCAGTGACCTAGGACAGAGCAACACCGGGGAGCTGTTTTTT.

Comment on this clone: At one boundary the junction diverges from the germline segment, which might be a read error. The J gene is TRBJ2-5, the V gene TRBV5-8; 7 bases fit TRBD1. Germline V CDR1 and CDR2: SGHTS, YDEGEE. CDR3 length: 16 amino acids. The CDR3 region is CASSLGTVRAQETQYF. The CDR3 region has the DNA TGTGCCAGCAGTTTGGGGACAGTTAGGGCCCAAGAGACCCAGTACTTC.

V is TRBV7-9 and J is TRBJ2-7; tentative D call: TRBD1 (6 bases). V shed 5 bases and J shed 2 bases, with 13 bases lying between them. The length of the CDR3 is 14 residues. Germline V gene sequence: CDR1 SEHNR, CDR2 FQNEAQ (reference sequence). The chain's CDR3 is CASSPTGNTYEQYF. The CDR3 region has the DNA TGTGCCAGCAGCCCGACAGGAAATACCTACGAGCAGTACTTC.

The chain combines TRBV4-2 with TRBJ2-3, with TRBD2 identical over 11 bases. This CDR3 region has 17 residues. Looked up from germline, CDR1 is LGHNA and CDR2 is YNFKEQ. V dropped 2 bases and J dropped 0; count of bases not matched to a gene: 4. The chain's CDR3 is CASSQLAGGSSTDTQYF. In DNA, the CDR3 is TGTGCCAGCAGCCAACTAGCGGGGGGCTCCAGCACAGATACGCAGTATTTT.

V and J are TRBV30 and TRBJ1-4; D unresolved. Trimming left V 0 bases short and J 6 bases short, with 11 bases between. This CDR3 has 14 amino acids. CDR1 and CDR2 from the germline V gene are GTSNPN and SVGIG (reference sequence). CDR3 region: CAWSVHGVDEKLFF. In nucleotides, the CDR3 is TGTGCCTGGAGTGTACACGGGGTCGATGAAAAACTGTTTTTT.

CDR3 amino acids: CASSQDLWSQGNEQFF. The CDR3 coding sequence is TGCGCCAGCAGCCAAGATTTATGGAGCCAGGGCAATGAGCAGTTCTTC. The chain couples TRBV4-1 to TRBJ2-1; possible D gene TRBD1, 5 bases. CDR3 length: 16 residues. Germline V gene sequence: CDR1 MGHRA, CDR2 YSYEKL. V was cut by 0 bases and J by 6 bases, with 15 bases left in between.

CDR3 nucleotide sequence: TGTGCCAGCAGGGACAGGGGCAATCAGCCCCAGCATTTT. Its translation is CASRDRGNQPQHF. The V and J genes are TRBV6-5 and TRBJ1-5; 8 positions match TRBD1. The CDR3 is 13 residues long. Germline values: CDR1 MNHEY, CDR2 SVGAGI. V was pared by 6 bases and J by 2 bases, with 0 bases of the junction left unmatched.

The chain's CDR3 is CASRDSEKQFF. In DNA, the CDR3 is TGTGCCAGCAGGGACTCCGAGAAGCAGTTCTTC. The J gene is TRBJ2-1, the V gene TRBV6-5; D perhaps matches TRBD2 (5 bases). The germline V and J ends were trimmed by 6 bases and 11 bases, with 11 bases remaining between them. Germline V gene lookup returns CDR1 MNHEY and CDR2 SVGAGI. The CDR3 runs 11 residues.

This rearrangement joins TRBV9 to TRBJ1-3, with D hard to call. The CDR3 runs to 16 residues. Between the trimmed V and J ends, which lost 0 bases and 2 bases, there was a span of 12 bases. Per germline, CDR1 SGDLS and CDR2 YYNGEE. CDR3 amino acids: CASSVVGGNAGNTIYF. The CDR3, as DNA: TGTGCCAGCAGCGTAGTGGGAGGGAACGCTGGAAACACCATATATTTT.

This clone has a single count. The CDR3 reads CATSRADRPQHF. In DNA, the CDR3 is TGTGCCACCAGCAGAGCGGACAGGCCCCAGCATTTT. This sequence joins TRBV15 and TRBJ1-5; TRBD1 might be the D (6 bases). This CDR3 is built from 12 residues. The V end was cut by 1 base, the J end by 9 bases, with 7 bases between. CDR1 and CDR2 from the germline V gene are LNHNV and YYDKDF (reference sequence).